The clone carrying this TCR beta chain appeared once. The CDR3 sequence is 15 residues long. Trimming pared 6 bases from V and 0 bases from J, leaving 15 bases between. Germline CDR1 is MNHEY and CDR2 is SVGAGI. This specimen comes from a study of blood T cell repertoires in COVID-19. As for the study in general: Acute-phase and convalescent COVID-19 samples originated in the United States, Italy and Spain.

Clones were read by immunoSEQ multiplex PCR, and TCRdb kept only the in-frame ones, dropping some. The data contain 300,000 or so clones, 90% of them seen just once; the ten biggest clones take up 3.7%. V usage is TRBV6-5 and J usage is TRBJ2-7; a weak D match, TRBD2 (5 bases). The sequencing input was peripheral blood. The receptor's source is a woman aged 40 to 50 with acute or convalescent COVID-19. This CDR3 reads CASRQTEESSYEQYV. The CDR3 region has the DNA TGTGCCAGCAGACAAACGGAGGAGAGCTCCTACGAGCAGTACGTC.